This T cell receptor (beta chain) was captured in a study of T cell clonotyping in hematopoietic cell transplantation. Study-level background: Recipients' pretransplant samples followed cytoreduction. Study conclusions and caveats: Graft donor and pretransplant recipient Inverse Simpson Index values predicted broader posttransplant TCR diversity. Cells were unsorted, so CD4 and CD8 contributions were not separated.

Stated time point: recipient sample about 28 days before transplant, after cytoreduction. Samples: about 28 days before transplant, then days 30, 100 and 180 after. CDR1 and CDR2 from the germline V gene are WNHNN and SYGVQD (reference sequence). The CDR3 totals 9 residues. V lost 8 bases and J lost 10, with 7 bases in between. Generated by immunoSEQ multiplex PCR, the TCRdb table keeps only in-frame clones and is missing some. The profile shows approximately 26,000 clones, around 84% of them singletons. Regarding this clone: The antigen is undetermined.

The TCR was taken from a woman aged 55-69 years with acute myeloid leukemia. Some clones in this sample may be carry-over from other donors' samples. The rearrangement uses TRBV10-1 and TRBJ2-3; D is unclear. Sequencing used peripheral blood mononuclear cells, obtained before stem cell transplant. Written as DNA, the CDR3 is TGCGCCAGCTGTAGGGCGCAGTATTTT. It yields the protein CASCRAQYF.